This is a list of T cell receptor beta chains from one sample in a study of metastatic and nonmetastatic thyroid tumors. MiXCR was used by TCRdb to re-call the PCR reads. This sample has about 89,000 clones, with about an eighth found just once. The source material was tumor tissue. The origin of the receptors is a female donor with papillary thyroid cancer or a benign thyroid nodule (not recorded which). Some clones in this sample may be carry-over from other donors' samples. The CDR3 runs from the conserved cysteine through the conserved F or W. The D gene is left open where the match is weak. The listing skips clone size in some rows; elsewhere it reads once, few, many or a size class.

abundance | d_gene | j_gene | v_gene | CDR3nt | CDR3aa
. | TRBD1 | TRBJ2-7 | TRBV6-2/TRBV6-3 | TGTGCCAGCAGTCGACAGGGGATCTCCTACGAGCAGTACTTC | CASSRQGISYEQYF
. | . | TRBJ2-7 | TRBV6-1 | TGTGCCAGCGGTGACGATAGCCCCTACGATCAGTACTTC | CASGDDSPYDQYF
many | TRBD2 | TRBJ2-7 | TRBV6-2/TRBV6-3 | TGTGCCAGCAGTACCTTAGCGGGAGGGACCTACGAGCAGTACTTC | CASSTLAGGTYEQYF
many | TRBD2 | TRBJ2-5 | TRBV20-1 | TGCAGTGCAGGACCCGGGGGGGGAGAGACCCAGTACTTC | CSAGPGGGETQYF
many | . | TRBJ1-5 | TRBV20-1 | TGCAGCGGATCTCCGTCGGACGTGACCCAAAGCAATCAGCCCCAGCATTTT | CSGSPSDVTQSNQPQHF
many | . | TRBJ1-2 | TRBV20-1 | TGCAGTGCCACCGCGGGAATGGACAATAACTATGGCTACACCTTC | CSATAGMDNNYGYTF
many | TRBD1 | TRBJ1-4 | TRBV2 | TGTGCCAGCAGTGAAGCCCAAACCCGGGACAGACGCAAACTGTTTTTT | CASSEAQTRDRRKLFF
many | TRBD2 | TRBJ2-3 | TRBV6-5 | TGTGCCAGCTGGGGGGGCGTAGCGGGAGTCGGCACAGATACGCAGTATTTT | CASWGGVAGVGTDTQYF
many | . | TRBJ2-2 | TRBV27 | TGTGCCAGCAGTTATAGGGTGGGGGGCAGGGGACACGGGGAGCTGTTTTTT | CASSYRVGGRGHGELFF
few | TRBD1 | TRBJ2-2 | TRBV28 | TGTGCCAGCAGTTACGATCCGGGACAGTACAGCGGGGAGCTGTTTTTT | CASSYDPGQYSGELFF
many | . | TRBJ2-3 | TRBV29-1 | TGCAGCGTCGTGAGGGATACGCAGTATTTT | CSVVRDTQYF
many | . | TRBJ2-7 | TRBV2 | TGTGCCAGCAACTCCGGGACTCCAATTAAGAGCTTC | CASNSGTPIKSF
many | . | TRBJ1-5 | TRBV20-1 | TGCAGTGCTAGTAAAGGACATAGCCATAGCAATCAGCCCCAGCATTTT | CSASKGHSHSNQPQHF
many | TRBD1 | TRBJ1-2 | TRBV30 | TGTGCCGGGATTACAGGGGGCCGAGGCTACACCTTC | CAGITGGRGYTF
many | . | TRBJ2-1 | TRBV20-1 | TGCAGTGCTAGACGTATTAGCGGCTCCTACAATGAGCAGTTCTTC | CSARRISGSYNEQFF
. | . | TRBJ2-7 | TRBV2 | TGTGCCAGCAGTGAAGATTGGGGCTACGAGCAGTACTTC | CASSEDWGYEQYF
. | TRBD2 | TRBJ2-5 | TRBV11-3 | TGTGCCAGCAGCTTACAGGGTAGCGGGAGCAGGGATACCCAGTACTTC | CASSLQGSGSRDTQYF
. | TRBD2 | TRBJ2-1 | TRBV6-4 | TGTGCCAGCAGTGACTCGAGACGGGAGGTCAATGATCAGTTCTTT | CASSDSRREVNDQFF
. | . | TRBJ1-2 | TRBV6-1 | TGTGCCAGCAGTGATTGGGTAGACTATGGCTACACCTTT | CASSDWVDYGYTF
few | TRBD1 | TRBJ2-7 | TRBV6-2/TRBV6-3 | TGTGCCAGCAGTTACTCAGCTGGGACAGGTGTGCCCTACGAGCAGTACTTC | CASSYSAGTGVPYEQYF
few | TRBD2 | TRBJ2-7 | TRBV6-1 | TGTGCCAGCAGCCACTTAACAAGGGGCGCGGGGGTAGAGCATTACTTC | CASSHLTRGAGVEHYF
many | . | TRBJ2-5 | TRBV20-1 | TGCAGTGCTAGAGATTCGGGAGTTGCAGAAGAGACCCAGTACTTC | CSARDSGVAEETQYF
many | . | TRBJ1-6 | TRBV27 | TGTGCCAGCGGAAGATGGGTGGATTCACCCCTCCACTTT | CASGRWVDSPLHF
many | . | TRBJ1-2 | TRBV6-5 | TGTGCCAGCAGTTACCAGGGGAACTATGGCTACACCTTC | CASSYQGNYGYTF
many | . | TRBJ1-5 | TRBV5-4 | TGTGCCAGCAGCTCTTACTATAGAGATCAGCCCCAGCATTTT | CASSSYYRDQPQHF
many | . | TRBJ2-1 | TRBV24-1 | TGTGCCACCAGTGATTTTGGCCCTTACAATGAGCAGTTCTTC | CATSDFGPYNEQFF
. | . | TRBJ2-5 | TRBV15 | TGTGCCACCAGCAGAGATCCCGCGGGACAGAGACGAGAGACCCAGTACTTC | CATSRDPAGQRRETQYF
. | TRBD2 | TRBJ2-2 | TRBV3-1 | TGTGCCAGCAGCCGAGATCCGGGACTAGCGGGGAAAAACACCGGGGAGCTGTTTTTT | CASSRDPGLAGKNTGELFF
many | . | TRBJ1-1 | TRBV14 | TGTGCCAGAAGCGATTGGGGCACTGAAGCTTTCTTT | CARSDWGTEAFF
many | . | TRBJ2-6 | TRBV24-1 | TGTGCCACCAGTGGTTGGCAGGGCACCTCTGGGGCCAACGTCCTGACTTTC | CATSGWQGTSGANVLTF
many | TRBD1 | TRBJ2-2 | TRBV28 | TGTGCCAGCAGTTCCGTCCAGGGGGCTTTAACCCCCGGGGAGCTGTTTTTT | CASSSVQGALTPGELFF
many | . | TRBJ1-2 | TRBV5-1 | TGCGCCAGCAGCTCCCAGGGCACTAACTATGGCTACACCTTC | CASSSQGTNYGYTF
many | TRBD2 | TRBJ2-3 | TRBV9 | TGTGCCAGCAGCACTAGCGGGAGTTTCACAGATACGCAGTATTTT | CASSTSGSFTDTQYF
. | . | TRBJ2-5 | TRBV20-1 | TGCGGTGCTAGAACGGGACTGAATCGGGGGAACCAGTACTTC | CGARTGLNRGNQYF
. | . | TRBJ1-4 | TRBV15 | TGTGCCACCAGCAGAGGTCGACAGGAGGGGGAAAAACTGTTTTTT | CATSRGRQEGEKLFF
. | TRBD1 | TRBJ2-2 | TRBV5-1 | TGCGCCAGCAGCTTTAGGACAGGATCGAACATTGGGGAGCTGTTTTTT | CASSFRTGSNIGELFF
. | TRBD1 | TRBJ2-3 | TRBV29-1 | TGCAGCGCCCCGGGACAGGGATTAAAAGATACGCAGTATTTT | CSAPGQGLKDTQYF
many | . | TRBJ2-5 | TRBV5-6 | TGTGCCAGCAGCTTGACAGGAGGGGAGACCCAGTACTTC | CASSLTGGETQYF
few | . | TRBJ1-1 | TRBV28 | TGTGCCAGCAGTTTAGGTCAAGAAGCTTTCTTT | CASSLGQEAFF
many | . | TRBJ2-7 | TRBV6-1 | TGTGCCAGCAATTCAGGACAGCGATACGAGCAGTACTTC | CASNSGQRYEQYF
. | . | TRBJ2-3 | TRBV14 | TGTGCCAGCAGCCAAAGGCCCGCGATCACAGATACGCAGTATTTT | CASSQRPAITDTQYF
many | TRBD2 | TRBJ2-2 | TRBV27 | TGTGCCAGCAGGTCCGGGAGGGCCGGGACCGGGGAGCTGTTTTTT | CASRSGRAGTGELFF
many | . | TRBJ2-1 | TRBV10-3 | TGTGCCATCAGTGGAGCTGTAGAGGGGGAGCAGTTCTTC | CAISGAVEGEQFF